These 26 T cell receptor beta chains originate from one sample sequenced in a study of T-cell reconstitution after alpha-beta-depleted transplantation in children. Using unique molecular identifiers, the investigators prepared the TCRbeta library. TCRdb reprocessed the PCR reads with MiXCR, giving one entry per CDR3 protein. The repertoire holds hundreds of thousands of distinct CDR3 sequences, with 15% to 20% as singletons. Sequencing used PBMCs, mostly from graft donor cells, obtained 360 days after TCRalphabeta/CD19-depleted stem cell transplant. All receptors derive from a male patient aged 10-17 years who had a stem cell transplant for acute lymphoblastic leukemia, so the T cells may come from the graft donor.

This clonotype has at least ten counts. The chain is built from TRBV29-1 and TRBJ2-7; no firm D call. CDR1 is SQVTM, CDR2 ANQGSEA, per germline. The CDR3 runs 11 residues. V lost 6 bases, J lost 2 bases, and 8 bases lay in between. The DNA of the CDR3 is TGCAGCGTCTCTAGTCCCTACGAGCAGTACTTC. It codes for CSVSSPYEQYF.

The chain uses TRBV12-3 or TRBV12-4 and TRBJ1-2, with 12 bases matching TRBD1. Germline trimming cut 7 bases from V and 2 bases from J; bases unmatched to any gene: 11. CDR3 length: 17 residues. The DNA for the CDR3 is TGTGCCAGCACCCGCCGGGACAGGGGGCCTGGGAACTATGGCTACACCTTC. Encoded protein: CASTRRDRGPGNYGYTF.

This clonotype was seen a handful of times. The rearrangement uses TRBV18 and TRBJ2-7, with D perhaps assigned TRBD1 or TRBD2 (5 bases each). CDR1 and CDR2 (germline): KGHSH, LQKENI. This CDR3 is built from 11 residues. Between the trimmed V and J ends, which lost 2 bases and 9 bases, there was a span of 8 bases. The CDR3 sequence is CASSPGTVQYF. The CDR3 nucleotides read TGTGCCAGCTCACCAGGGACGGTGCAGTACTTC. The full variable domain, with the rest looked up from reference TRBV18 and TRBJ2-7, is NAGVMQNPRHLVRRRGQEARLRCSPMKGHSHVYWYRQLPEEGLKFMVYLQKENIIDESGMPKERFSAEFPKEGPSILRIQQVVRGDSAAYFCASSPGTVQYFGPGTRLTVT.

This clonotype showed up many times. The chain couples TRBV9 to TRBJ2-1; no reliable D call. In germline, CDR1 is SGDLS, CDR2 YYNGEE. This CDR3 is built from 16 residues. V lost 2 bases and J lost 3, with 15 bases in between. DNA of the CDR3: TGTGCCAGCAGCGTGGATCCGGGCCTCATCTACAATGAGCAGTTCTTC. It codes for CASSVDPGLIYNEQFF. The whole variable domain, filled in from reference TRBV9 and TRBJ2-1, reads DSGVTQTPKHLITATGQRVTLRCSPRSGDLSVYWYQQSLDQGLQFLIQYYNGEERAKGNILERFSAQQFPDLHSELNLSSLELGDSALYFCASSVDPGLIYNEQFFGPGTRLTVL.

J is TRBJ1-1 and V is TRBV25-1; D unclear. CDR3 length: 15 amino acids. Trimming took 3 bases from V and 7 from J, leaving 18 bases between them. Germline values: CDR1 MGHDK, CDR2 SYGVNS. The CDR3, as DNA: TGTGCCAGCAGTGATATTTCCGGGCCGGCTGGTGAAGCTTTCTTT. It encodes CASSDISGPAGEAFF.

The gene calls are TRBV5-1 and TRBJ2-6; D call uncertain. V lost 1 base to trimming and J lost 0 bases, with 11 bases between them. Germline V gene sequence: CDR1 SGHRS, CDR2 YFSETQ. This CDR3 spans 17 amino acids. In DNA, the CDR3 is TGCGCCAGCAGCTTGTACGGGTCTCGCTCTGGGGCCAACGTCCTGACTTTC. Translating it yields CASSLYGSRSGANVLTF.

This clonotype was found many times. The V and J genes are TRBV10-1 and TRBJ2-3, with 10 bases aligning to TRBD2. In germline, CDR1 is WNHNN, CDR2 SYGVQD (reference sequence). The CDR3 extends over 18 amino acids. The trim removed 1 base at V and 2 bases at J, leaving 9 bases unmatched. The CDR3 region has the DNA TGCGCCAGCAGTGAGTGGGGGTCAGCGGGAGGGCCCACAGATACGCAGTATTTT. This translates into CASSEWGSAGGPTDTQYF.

CDR3 protein: CSAIAGAQETQYF. The DNA of the CDR3 is TGCAGTGCAATAGCGGGAGCCCAAGAGACCCAGTACTTC. The chain employs TRBV20-1 and TRBJ2-5, with TRBD2 matching over 9 bases. V shed 6 bases and J 1 base; nucleotides not matched to a gene: 3. This CDR3 has 13 amino acids. Germline-derived CDR1 and CDR2 are DFQATT and SNEGSKA (reference sequence).

This clonotype was detected ten times or more. The gene calls are TRBV12-3 or TRBV12-4 and TRBJ2-1, with D possibly TRBD1 on 6 matching bases. V lost 5 bases, J lost 0 bases, and 11 bases lay in between. There are 15 residues in the CDR3. The CDR3: CASSLRTASYNEQFF. The CDR3 DNA sequence: TGTGCCAGCAGTCTTCGGACAGCCTCCTACAATGAGCAGTTCTTC.

This clonotype was recorded many times. J is TRBJ1-2 and V is TRBV27, with 7 bases that match TRBD1. Germline CDR1 reads MNHEY; CDR2 reads SMNVEV (reference sequence). This CDR3 is 16 amino acids long. V shed 6 bases, J shed 4 bases, and the junction held 14 bases outside the gene matches. The CDR3 DNA reads TGTGCCAGCAGCGACAGGGACGGCCGGGCTAGCTATGGCTACACCTTC. Translated: CASSDRDGRASYGYTF.

In its sample, this clonotype was seen many times. The chain joins TRBV12-3 or TRBV12-4 to TRBJ2-2; D remains ambiguous. The CDR3 extends over 13 amino acids. The V and J ends lost 8 bases and 3 bases respectively, with 10 bases between them. The CDR3 reads CASGQPDTGELFF. The CDR3 bases are TGTGCCAGCGGTCAGCCCGACACCGGGGAGCTGTTTTTT.

This clonotype was observed many times. V usage is TRBV12-3 or TRBV12-4 and J usage is TRBJ2-7; 7 bases are shared with TRBD2. The V and J ends lost 3 bases and 2 bases, in that order; junction bases with no gene match: 7. CDR3 length: 15 amino acids. The CDR3 region has the DNA TGTGCCAGCAGTTTGGGGGGGACTACCCCCTACGAGCAGTACTTC. It specifies CASSLGGTTPYEQYF.

In its sample, this clonotype was seen a few times. The chain uses TRBV19 and TRBJ1-5; D perhaps matches TRBD1 (5 bases). The CDR3 has 15 residues. V lost 8 bases, J lost 3 bases, and 17 bases lay in between. Germline-derived CDR1 and CDR2 are LNHDA and SQIVND (reference sequence). The DNA for the CDR3 is TGTGCCAGTTCCTACGGGGGGGGAGACAATCAGCCCCAGCATTTT. Its protein product is CASSYGGGDNQPQHF.

This clonotype was recorded many times. The V and J genes are TRBV25-1 and TRBJ2-3; a possible D gene is TRBD2 (5 bases). This CDR3 is 16 amino acids long. Germline loops: CDR1 MGHDK, CDR2 SYGVNS. V gave up 3 bases and J gave up 2 bases, with 15 bases separating them. CDR3 loop: CASSDPSGMTTDTQYF. The CDR3 nucleotides are TGTGCCAGCAGTGATCCGTCCGGGATGACCACAGATACGCAGTATTTT. Using reference TRBV25-1 and TRBJ2-3 for the parts outside the CDR3, the full variable domain is EADIYQTPRYLVIGTGKKITLECSQTMGHDKMYWYQQDPGMELHLIHYSYGVNSTEKGDLSSESTVSRIRTEHFPLTLESARPSHTSQYLCASSDPSGMTTDTQYFGPGTRLTVL.

This clonotype showed up just a few times. V and J are TRBV27 and TRBJ2-7; no definite D call. The CDR3 is made up of 13 amino acids. Trimming cost V 6 bases and J 3 bases, with 12 bases left between them. Germline CDR1 reads MNHEY; CDR2 reads SMNVEV (reference sequence). CDR3 in amino acids: CASSPKYVYEQYF. In DNA, the CDR3 is TGTGCCAGCAGCCCCAAGTACGTCTACGAGCAGTACTTC.

This clonotype was observed a few times. The rearrangement uses TRBV9 and TRBJ2-7; 7 bases are shared with TRBD1. Germline CDR1 reads SGDLS; CDR2 reads YYNGEE. The CDR3 spans 14 residues. The V and J ends lost 4 bases and 5 bases, in that order; junction bases with no gene match: 9. Here the CDR3 reads CASSPAGTGDEQYF. The CDR3 DNA reads TGTGCCAGCAGCCCTGCAGGAACAGGGGACGAGCAGTACTTC.

This clonotype was detected only a few times. The chain has TRBV27 and TRBJ2-3; 9 nucleotides match TRBD1. V shed 5 bases and J 2 bases; nucleotides not matched to a gene: 5. CDR3 length equals 15 residues. Germline V gives CDR1 MNHEY, CDR2 SMNVEV (reference sequence). The CDR3, as DNA: TGTGCCAGCAGTACGGGACAGGGAGCCACAGATACGCAGTATTTT. Translating gives CASSTGQGATDTQYF.

This chain uses TRBV7-8 with TRBJ2-1; either TRBD1 or TRBD2 may supply D (5 bases each). The CDR3 is made up of 14 amino acids. V was pared by 1 base and J by 9 bases, with 13 bases between. Germline CDR1 is SGHVS and CDR2 is FQNEAQ. The CDR3 loop reads CASSLGDQRFEQFF. The CDR3 nucleotides read TGTGCCAGCAGCTTAGGGGACCAACGGTTTGAGCAGTTCTTC. The entire variable domain, with the rest obtained from reference TRBV7-8 and TRBJ2-1, is as follows: GAGVSQSPRYKVAKRGQDVALRCDPISGHVSLFWYQQALGQGPEFLTYFQNEAQLDKSGLPSDRFFAERPEGSVSTLKIQRTQQEDSAVYLCASSLGDQRFEQFFGPGTRLTVL.

This clonotype was seen a handful of times. The chain combines TRBV9 with TRBJ1-2, with TRBD1 matching 9 bases. Germline CDR1 is SGDLS and CDR2 is YYNGEE. The CDR3 runs 13 residues. Trimming took 0 bases from V and 12 from J; bases not matched to a gene: 6. The CDR3 reads CASSVVPGQGNTF. CDR3 bases: TGTGCCAGCAGCGTAGTACCGGGACAGGGAAACACCTTC. Drawing the rest from reference TRBV9 and TRBJ1-2, the complete variable domain is DSGVTQTPKHLITATGQRVTLRCSPRSGDLSVYWYQQSLDQGLQFLIQYYNGEERAKGNILERFSAQQFPDLHSELNLSSLELGDSALYFCASSVVPGQGNTFGSGTRLTVV.

The genes are TRBV4-1 and TRBJ2-1, with 9 bases that match TRBD2. The germline V gene encodes CDR1 MGHRA and CDR2 YSYEKL. This CDR3 comprises 19 residues. With V trimmed by 4 bases and J by 8 bases, 21 bases remained unmatched. The CDR3 region is CASSLWGGAGLASPHEQFF. The CDR3 bases are TGCGCCAGCAGCCTTTGGGGCGGTGCGGGACTAGCCTCCCCCCATGAGCAGTTCTTC.

This clonotype occurred a few times. The genes are TRBV27 and TRBJ2-5, with D perhaps given as TRBD1 or TRBD2 (7 bases each). There are 14 residues in the CDR3. CDR1 and CDR2 from the germline V gene are MNHEY and SMNVEV (reference sequence). V was clipped by 1 base and J by 5 bases, with 11 bases between them. CDR3 nucleotides: TGTGCCAGCAGTTTATACAGGGGAGGGGAGACCCAGTACTTC. It specifies CASSLYRGGETQYF.

This clonotype was picked up a small number of times. The genes are TRBV9 and TRBJ2-5, with no clear D. V lost 0 bases to trimming and J lost 5 bases, with 14 bases between them. The CDR3 totals 15 residues. The V gene's germline CDR1 is SGDLS and CDR2 YYNGEE. The CDR3 reads CASSVGYLYRETQYF. The CDR3 DNA is TGTGCCAGCAGCGTAGGTTACCTATATAGGGAGACCCAGTACTTC. The entire variable domain, with the rest obtained from reference TRBV9 and TRBJ2-5, is as follows: DSGVTQTPKHLITATGQRVTLRCSPRSGDLSVYWYQQSLDQGLQFLIQYYNGEERAKGNILERFSAQQFPDLHSELNLSSLELGDSALYFCASSVGYLYRETQYFGPGTRLLVL.

This CDR3 reads CAISDRGNEQYF. CDR3 coding DNA: TGTGCCATCAGTGATCGGGGGAACGAGCAGTACTTC. The chain is built from TRBV10-3 and TRBJ2-7; a weak D match, TRBD2 (6 bases). Trimming stripped 3 bases from V and 5 bases from J, with 8 bases between. CDR3 length: 12 residues. Germline values: CDR1 ENHRY, CDR2 SYGVKD.

This clonotype has at least ten counts. The rearrangement joins TRBV5-1 to TRBJ2-7; TRBD1 matches at 7 bases. The junction had 12 bases not matched to a gene; V was cut back by 4 bases and J by 2 bases. CDR3 length: 16 residues. The V gene's germline CDR1 is SGHRS and CDR2 YFSETQ. The CDR3 is CASSIALDRFPYEQYF. The DNA of the CDR3 is TGCGCCAGCAGCATTGCCCTGGACAGGTTTCCCTACGAGCAGTACTTC.

This chain joins TRBV2 and TRBJ2-1, with D perhaps TRBD2 (6 bases). Trimming took off 3 bases at V and 0 bases at J, with 12 bases between the two ends. The CDR3 has 16 residues. Germline CDR1 reads SNHLY; CDR2 reads FYNNEI. CDR3 in DNA: TGTGCCAGCAGTGAGGAGGGGTCGATCTCCTACAATGAGCAGTTCTTC. Translating it yields CASSEEGSISYNEQFF.

This chain joins TRBV6-2 or TRBV6-3 and TRBJ2-5, with D hard to call. The CDR3 has 16 residues. Germline V gene lookup returns CDR1 MNHEY and CDR2 SVGEGT. V was clipped by 4 bases and J by 2 bases, with 17 bases between them. CDR3 DNA: TGTGCCAGCAGTTTCTACTCCCCCACGGAACAAGAGACCCAGTACTTC. It yields the protein CASSFYSPTEQETQYF.